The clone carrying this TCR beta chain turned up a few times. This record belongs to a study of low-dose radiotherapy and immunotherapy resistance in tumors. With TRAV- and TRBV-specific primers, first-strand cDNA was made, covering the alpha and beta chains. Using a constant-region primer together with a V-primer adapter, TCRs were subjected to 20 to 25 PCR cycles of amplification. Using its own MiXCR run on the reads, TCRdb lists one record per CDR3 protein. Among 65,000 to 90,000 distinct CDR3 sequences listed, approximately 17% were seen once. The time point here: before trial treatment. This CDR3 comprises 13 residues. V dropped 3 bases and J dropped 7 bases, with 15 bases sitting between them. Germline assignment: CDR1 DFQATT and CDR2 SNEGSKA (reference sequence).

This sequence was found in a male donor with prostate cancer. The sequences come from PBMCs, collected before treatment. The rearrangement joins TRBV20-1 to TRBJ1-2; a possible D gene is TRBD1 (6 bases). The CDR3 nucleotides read TGCAGTGCTAGTCGGTCAGGGGTTTCTGGCTACACCTTC. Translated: CSASRSGVSGYTF.